These 24 T cell receptor beta chains were sequenced from one sample in a study of cytomegalovirus exposure and HLA in healthy donors. PCR used 60 Vbeta primers and 13 Jbeta primers. Here immunoSEQ multiplex PCR was the method, and the copy in TCRdb shows in-frame clones only, minus some. The top ten clones hold around 6.2% of a sample with 35,000 to 40,000 clones, nearly 55% of them seen once. The specimen sequenced was PBMCs. The receptors originated from a woman aged 35 to 49 in good health and CMV-seropositive.

The gene calls are TRBV5-6 and TRBJ2-7; 9 bases fit TRBD2. The CDR3 covers 15 residues. The J segment lost 2 bases and the V segment lost 4 bases, leaving 7 bases of the junction unmatched. Germline V gene lookup returns CDR1 SGHDT and CDR2 YYEEEE. The CDR3 DNA follows: TGTGCCAGCAGCCGACGCGCGGGAGGGCCCTACGAGCAGTACTTC. Translation gives CASSRRAGGPYEQYF.

The chain combines TRBV6-1 with TRBJ1-4, with D hard to call. V lost 1 base and J 5 bases, leaving 8 bases between the germline ends. CDR3 size: 14 residues. Germline V gene lookup returns CDR1 MNHNS and CDR2 SASEGT. CDR3 protein: CASSEGAGNEKLFF. Here the CDR3 DNA reads TGTGCCAGCAGTGAAGGGGCAGGAAATGAAAAACTGTTTTTT.

This clone turned up a few times. V usage is TRBV6-1 and J usage is TRBJ2-2, with D perhaps matching TRBD2 (6 bases). Looked up from germline, CDR1 is MNHNS and CDR2 is SASEGT. The CDR3 is 15 residues long. V was trimmed by 1 base and J by 4 bases, leaving 10 bases between them. This CDR3 is CASSEEVEGTGELFF. CDR3 in DNA: TGTGCCAGCAGTGAAGAGGTGGAGGGCACCGGGGAGCTGTTTTTT.

This rearrangement joins TRBV5-8 to TRBJ1-1, with 7 bases matching TRBD1. The CDR3 length is 16 residues. Germline V lookup: CDR1 SGHTS, CDR2 YDEGEE. J lost 5 bases, V lost 3 bases, and 13 bases had no gene match. DNA of the CDR3: TGTGCCAGCAGCTATGACAGGGCCAATCTGGGGACTGAAGCTTTCTTT. Residues: CASSYDRANLGTEAFF. The whole variable domain, filled in from reference TRBV5-8 and TRBJ1-1, reads EAGVTQSPTHLIKTRGQQATLRCSPISGHTSVYWYQQALGLGLQFLLWYDEGEERNRGNFPPRFSGRQFPNYSSELNVNALELEDSALYLCASSYDRANLGTEAFFGQGTRLTVV.

V and J are TRBV27 and TRBJ2-5; D uncertain. The germline CDR1 and CDR2 sequences are MNHEY and SMNVEV (reference sequence). The V end was cut by 5 bases, the J end by 10 bases, with 17 bases between. The length of the CDR3 is 13 residues. The CDR3 here is CASSTSAVVDQYF. CDR3 sequence (DNA): TGTGCCAGCAGTACGAGCGCCGTGGTGGACCAGTACTTC.

The chain couples TRBV5-1 to TRBJ1-2; no definite D call. From germline, CDR1 is SGHRS and CDR2 YFSETQ. The CDR3 is 14 amino acids. The germline V and J ends were trimmed by 0 bases and 1 base, with 7 bases remaining between them. The chain's CDR3 is CASSLDAGNYGYTF. The CDR3 DNA reads as TGCGCCAGCAGCTTGGACGCCGGTAACTATGGCTACACCTTC.

This clone showed up just a few times. The chain joins TRBV4-2 to TRBJ1-4; 12 bases align to TRBD1. V dropped 4 bases and J dropped 6; count of bases not matched to a gene: 15. CDR1 is LGHNA and CDR2 is YNFKEQ in the germline V gene. This CDR3 spans 19 amino acids. The CDR3 here is CASSPEGWGQGAIDEKLFF. The CDR3 coding sequence is TGTGCCAGCAGCCCAGAGGGATGGGGACAGGGGGCAATAGATGAAAAACTGTTTTTT.

This clone was seen only a few times. This chain joins TRBV29-1 and TRBJ1-3, with D unclear. The CDR3 is made up of 12 amino acids. Trimming stripped 4 bases from V and 1 base from J, with 5 bases between. CDR1 and CDR2 from the germline V gene are SQVTM and ANQGSEA. The CDR3 loop reads CSVVVSGNTIYF. Here the CDR3 DNA reads TGCAGCGTTGTAGTTTCTGGAAACACCATATATTTT.

In this sample, this clone is medium-sized. The rearrangement links TRBV19 to TRBJ2-7; 8 positions match TRBD2. Germline CDR1 reads LNHDA; CDR2 reads SQIVND (reference sequence). The CDR3 totals 14 residues. The junction had 5 bases not matched to a gene; V was cut back by 1 base and J by 6 bases. The CDR3 here is CASSIAGGLSEQYF. In DNA form, the CDR3 reads TGTGCCAGTAGTATAGCGGGGGGGCTCTCCGAGCAGTACTTC.

This rearrangement joins TRBV6-4 to TRBJ2-5; 13 bases are shared with TRBD2. The CDR3 is 18 amino acids. With V trimmed by 2 bases and J by 5 bases, 11 bases remained unmatched. In germline, CDR1 is MRHNA, CDR2 SNTAGT. The CDR3 protein is CASSDPGLAGVLSETQYF. The CDR3 DNA follows: TGTGCCAGCAGTGACCCCGGACTAGCGGGGGTCCTAAGCGAGACCCAGTACTTC.

V gene TRBV30 combines with J gene TRBJ2-7; 11 positions match TRBD1. Per germline, CDR1 GTSNPN and CDR2 SVGIG (reference sequence). After removal of 3 bases from V and 0 bases from J, the junction contained 1 base not matched to a gene. CDR3 size: 14 residues. The CDR3 DNA reads as TGTGCCTGGAGCGGGACAGGGGGCTCCTACGAGCAGTACTTC. Encoded protein: CAWSGTGGSYEQYF.

The sample holds a few counts of this clone. The J gene is TRBJ2-5, the V gene TRBV11-2; D unclear. The last part of the DNA fits TRBJ2-7 better; the J call may be wrong. Germline CDR1 is SGHAT and CDR2 is FQNNGV. The CDR3 spans 13 residues. CDR3 bases: TGTGCCAGCAGCTACCCAGTTGTGGGCGAGCAGTACTTC. This encodes CASSYPVVGEQYF.

The rearrangement uses TRBV7-9 and TRBJ2-7; TRBD1 aligns across 7 bases. There are 14 residues in the CDR3. CDR1 is SEHNR, CDR2 FQNEAQ, per germline (reference sequence). J was trimmed by 1 base and V by 8 bases; bases with no gene match: 8. The CDR3 loop is CASARAGGSYEQYF. DNA of the CDR3: TGTGCCAGCGCCAGGGCAGGGGGTTCCTACGAGCAGTACTTC.

This rearrangement joins TRBV2 to TRBJ2-7, with 9 nucleotides matching TRBD1. Germline trimming cut 5 bases from V and 5 bases from J; bases unmatched to any gene: 4. Germline values: CDR1 SNHLY, CDR2 FYNNEI. The CDR3 is made up of 13 amino acids. Here the CDR3 reads CASSHRGRNEQYF. CDR3 DNA sequence: TGTGCCAGCAGTCACAGGGGGCGCAACGAGCAGTACTTC. Full variable domain (missing parts from reference TRBV2 and TRBJ2-7): EPEVTQTPSHQVTQMGQEVILRCVPISNHLYFYWYRQILGQKVEFLVSFYNNEISEKSEIFDDQFSVERPDGSNFTLKIRSTKLEDSAMYFCASSHRGRNEQYFGPGTRLTVT.

The genes are TRBV29-1 and TRBJ2-3, with 8 bases aligning to TRBD1. The germline V gene has CDR1 SQVTM and CDR2 ANQGSEA. The CDR3 runs 15 residues. V shed 5 bases, J shed 5 bases, and the junction held 12 bases outside the gene matches. CDR3: CSVSKDREFRDTQYF. The CDR3 DNA sequence: TGCAGCGTTTCTAAGGACAGGGAGTTTCGAGATACGCAGTATTTT.

The chain combines TRBV11-1 with TRBJ2-5; 8 nucleotides line up with TRBD2. This CDR3 contains 15 residues. The ends lost 1 base at V and 7 bases at J; junction bases unmatched: 8. CDR1 and CDR2 from the germline V gene are SGHAT and FQDESV (reference sequence). CDR3 region: CASSLGGGTSGTQYF. DNA for the CDR3: TGTGCCAGCAGCTTAGGCGGGGGGACCTCAGGGACCCAGTACTTC.

The chain is built from TRBV6-1 and TRBJ1-1; 7 bases are a match to TRBD1. The CDR3 contains 15 residues. After removal of 8 bases from V and 5 bases from J, the junction contained 14 bases not matched to a gene. CDR1 is MNHNS and CDR2 is SASEGT in the germline V gene. The CDR3 reads CASVKLQTGRTEAFF. Written as DNA, the CDR3 is TGTGCCAGCGTCAAACTGCAGACAGGGAGAACTGAAGCTTTCTTT.

This clone showed up just a few times. CDR3 residues: CASSAGQVYNSPLHF. The CDR3 nucleotides are TGTGCCAGCAGTGCGGGACAGGTTTATAATTCACCCCTCCACTTT. The rearrangement links TRBV25-1 to TRBJ1-6; 8 positions match TRBD1. The V and J ends lost 4 bases and 4 bases, in that order; junction bases with no gene match: 3. Germline assignment: CDR1 MGHDK and CDR2 SYGVNS. The CDR3 totals 15 residues.

The chain links TRBV7-9 to TRBJ2-7; 7 nucleotides line up with TRBD2. CDR3 size: 14 residues. The germline gives CDR1 SEHNR, CDR2 FQNEAQ (reference sequence). Unmatched junction bases numbered 6, after V lost 1 base and J lost 6 bases. CDR3 nucleotides: TGTGCCAGCAGCTTAGATCAGGGCGGGGGCGAGCAGTACTTC. Translating it yields CASSLDQGGGEQYF.

The V gene is TRBV9, the J gene TRBJ2-7; tentatively, D is TRBD1 (5 bases). Germline loops: CDR1 SGDLS, CDR2 YYNGEE. V lost 1 base and J 6 bases, leaving 11 bases between the germline ends. The length of the CDR3 is 13 residues. Here the CDR3 reads CASSVSPRAEQYF. The CDR3, as DNA: TGTGCCAGCAGCGTATCGCCCAGGGCCGAGCAGTACTTC.

The rearrangement joins TRBV2 to TRBJ1-3, with D tentatively TRBD1 (6 bases). V was trimmed by 6 bases and J by 3 bases, leaving 18 bases between them. This CDR3 has 16 amino acids. CDR1 and CDR2 (germline): SNHLY, FYNNEI. Written as DNA, the CDR3 is TGTGCCAGCAGCCCTGGGGGGGGCTGGTTTGGAAACACCATATATTTT. Its translation: CASSPGGGWFGNTIYF.

The V call is TRBV9, the J call TRBJ2-1, with TRBD2 identical over 7 bases. CDR1 and CDR2 from the germline V gene are SGDLS and YYNGEE. The CDR3 has 15 residues. With V trimmed by 0 bases and J by 4 bases, 4 bases remained unmatched. The CDR3 sequence: CASSVGSGRYNEQFF. The CDR3 coding sequence is TGTGCCAGCAGCGTAGGTAGCGGGCGTTACAATGAGCAGTTCTTC.

In its sample, this clone was seen a few times. V gene TRBV5-1 combines with J gene TRBJ2-3; 7 bases align to TRBD1. CDR1 and CDR2 from the germline V gene are SGHRS and YFSETQ. The CDR3 extends over 14 amino acids. V lost 2 bases and J lost 3; bases outside the gene matches: 3. This CDR3 is CASSFDRETDTQYF. The CDR3 DNA sequence: TGCGCCAGCAGCTTTGACAGGGAAACAGATACGCAGTATTTT.

The table lists this clone with a few counts. The rearrangement uses TRBV5-1 and TRBJ2-3; D might be TRBD2 (5 bases). Germline V gives CDR1 SGHRS, CDR2 YFSETQ. Trimming removed 0 bases from V and 4 bases from J, with 15 bases in between. CDR3 length equals 16 residues. CDR3 loop: CASSLAERYDADTQYF. The CDR3 DNA sequence: TGCGCCAGCAGCTTGGCCGAGCGGTACGACGCAGATACGCAGTATTTT.